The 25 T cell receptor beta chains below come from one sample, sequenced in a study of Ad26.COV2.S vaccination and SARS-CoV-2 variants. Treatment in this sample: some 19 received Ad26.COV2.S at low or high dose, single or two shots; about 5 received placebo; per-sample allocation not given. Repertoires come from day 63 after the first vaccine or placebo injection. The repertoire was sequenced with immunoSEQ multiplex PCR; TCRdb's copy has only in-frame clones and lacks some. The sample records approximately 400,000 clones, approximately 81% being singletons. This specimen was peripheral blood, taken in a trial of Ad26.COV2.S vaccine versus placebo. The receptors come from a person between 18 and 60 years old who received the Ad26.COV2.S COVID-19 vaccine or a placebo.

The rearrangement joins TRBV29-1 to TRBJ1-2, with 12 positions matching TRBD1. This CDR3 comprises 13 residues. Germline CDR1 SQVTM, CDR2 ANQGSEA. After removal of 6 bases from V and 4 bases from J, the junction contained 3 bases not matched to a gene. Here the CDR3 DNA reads TGCAGCGTGGGGACAGGGGGCACCTATGGCTACACCTTC. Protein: CSVGTGGTYGYTF.

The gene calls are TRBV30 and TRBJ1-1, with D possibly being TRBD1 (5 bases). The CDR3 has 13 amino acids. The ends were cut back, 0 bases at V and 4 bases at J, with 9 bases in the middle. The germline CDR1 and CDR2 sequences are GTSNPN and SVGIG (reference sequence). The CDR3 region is CAWSVSGGTEAFF. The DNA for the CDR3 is TGTGCCTGGAGTGTAAGCGGGGGCACTGAAGCTTTCTTT. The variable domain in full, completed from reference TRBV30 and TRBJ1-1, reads SQTIHQWPATLVQPVGSPLSLECTVEGTSNPNLYWYRQAAGRGLQLLFYSVGIGQISSEVPQNLSASRPQDRQFILSSKKLLLSDSGFYLCAWSVSGGTEAFFGQGTRLTVV.

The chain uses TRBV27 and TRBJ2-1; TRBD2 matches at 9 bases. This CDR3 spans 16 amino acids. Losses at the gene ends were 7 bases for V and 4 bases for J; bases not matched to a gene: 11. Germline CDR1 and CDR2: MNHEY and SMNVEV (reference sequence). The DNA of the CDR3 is TGTGCCAGCACCAGTAGCGGGGGTGAACAATACAATGAGCAGTTCTTC. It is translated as CASTSSGGEQYNEQFF.

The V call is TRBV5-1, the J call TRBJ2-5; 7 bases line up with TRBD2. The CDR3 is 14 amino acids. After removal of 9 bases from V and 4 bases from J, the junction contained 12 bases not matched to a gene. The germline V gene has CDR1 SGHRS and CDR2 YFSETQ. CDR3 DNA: TGCGCCACTTCAGCGGGGAAGGGTAGAGAGACCCAGTACTTC. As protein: CATSAGKGRETQYF.

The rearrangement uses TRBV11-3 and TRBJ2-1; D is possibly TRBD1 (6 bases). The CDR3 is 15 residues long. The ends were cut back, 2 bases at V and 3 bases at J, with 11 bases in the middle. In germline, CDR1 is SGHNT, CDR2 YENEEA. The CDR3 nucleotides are TGTGCCAGCAGCTTAACCAGGGGCGACTACAATGAGCAGTTCTTC. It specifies CASSLTRGDYNEQFF. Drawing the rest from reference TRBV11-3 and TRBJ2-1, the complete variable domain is EAGVVQSPRYKIIEKKQPVAFWCNPISGHNTLYWYLQNLGQGPELLIRYENEEAVDDSQLPKDRFSAERLKGVDSTLKIQPAELGDSAVYLCASSLTRGDYNEQFFGPGTRLTVL.

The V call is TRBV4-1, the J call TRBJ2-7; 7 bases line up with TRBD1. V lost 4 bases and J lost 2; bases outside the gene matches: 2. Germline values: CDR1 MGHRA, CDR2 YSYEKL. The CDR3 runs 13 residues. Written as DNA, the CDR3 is TGCGCCAGCAGCCGGGACAGTACCTACGAGCAGTACTTC. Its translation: CASSRDSTYEQYF.

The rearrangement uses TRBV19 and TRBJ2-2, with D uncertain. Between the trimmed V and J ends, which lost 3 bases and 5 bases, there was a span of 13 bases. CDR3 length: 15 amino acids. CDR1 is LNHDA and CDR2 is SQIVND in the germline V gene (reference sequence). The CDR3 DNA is TGTGCCAGTAGTATTGGCCAGACGAGTACCGGGGAGCTGTTTTTT. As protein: CASSIGQTSTGELFF.

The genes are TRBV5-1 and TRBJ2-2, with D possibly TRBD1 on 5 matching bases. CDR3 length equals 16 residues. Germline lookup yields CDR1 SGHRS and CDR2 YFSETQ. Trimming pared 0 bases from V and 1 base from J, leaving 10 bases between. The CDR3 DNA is TGCGCCAGCAGCTTGGAGTGGACATTGAACACCGGGGAGCTGTTTTTT. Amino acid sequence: CASSLEWTLNTGELFF.

The CDR3 sequence: CASSLVATSETQYF. The CDR3 DNA reads as TGTGCCAGCAGCTTGGTTGCTACCAGCGAGACCCAGTACTTC. The chain uses TRBV5-4 and TRBJ2-5; unclear D gene. Germline loops: CDR1 SGHNT, CDR2 YYREEE (reference sequence). The V gene lost 0 bases and the J gene lost 5 bases, with 11 bases spanning the gap. The CDR3 loop spans 14 amino acids.

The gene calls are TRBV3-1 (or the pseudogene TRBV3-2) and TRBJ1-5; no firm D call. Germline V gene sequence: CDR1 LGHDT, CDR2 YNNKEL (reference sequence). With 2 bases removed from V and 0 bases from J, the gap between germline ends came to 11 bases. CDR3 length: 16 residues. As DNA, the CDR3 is TGTGCCAGCAGCCAAAAAGGACCCAGTAGCAATCAGCCCCAGCATTTT. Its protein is CASSQKGPSSNQPQHF.

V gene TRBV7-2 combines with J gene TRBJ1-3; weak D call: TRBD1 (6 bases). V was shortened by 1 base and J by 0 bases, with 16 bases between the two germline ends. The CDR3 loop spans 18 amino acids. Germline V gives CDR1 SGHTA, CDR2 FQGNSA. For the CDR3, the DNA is TGTGCCAGCAGCTTAGAAGGGGGACCTTTTGGCTCTGGAAACACCATATATTTT. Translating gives CASSLEGGPFGSGNTIYF.

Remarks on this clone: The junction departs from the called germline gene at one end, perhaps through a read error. The CDR3 sequence is CTSSSTGVGNSPLHF. CDR3 sequence (DNA): TGTACCAGCAGTTCTACAGGGGTAGGGAATTCACCCCTCCACTTT. The rearrangement uses TRBV28 and TRBJ1-6, with 7 bases matching TRBD1. The germline gives CDR1 MDHEN, CDR2 SYDVKM. This CDR3 region has 15 residues.

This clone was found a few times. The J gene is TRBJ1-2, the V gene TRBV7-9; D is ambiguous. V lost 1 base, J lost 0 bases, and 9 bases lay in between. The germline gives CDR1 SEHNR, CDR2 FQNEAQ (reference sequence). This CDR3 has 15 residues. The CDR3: CASSLVAVANYGYTF. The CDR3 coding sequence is TGTGCCAGCAGCTTAGTAGCAGTAGCTAACTATGGCTACACCTTC.

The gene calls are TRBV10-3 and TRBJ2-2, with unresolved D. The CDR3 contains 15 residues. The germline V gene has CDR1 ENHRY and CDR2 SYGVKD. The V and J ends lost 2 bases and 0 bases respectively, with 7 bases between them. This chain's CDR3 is CAISEGVPNTGELFF. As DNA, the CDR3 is TGTGCCATCAGTGAGGGGGTCCCGAACACCGGGGAGCTGTTTTTT.

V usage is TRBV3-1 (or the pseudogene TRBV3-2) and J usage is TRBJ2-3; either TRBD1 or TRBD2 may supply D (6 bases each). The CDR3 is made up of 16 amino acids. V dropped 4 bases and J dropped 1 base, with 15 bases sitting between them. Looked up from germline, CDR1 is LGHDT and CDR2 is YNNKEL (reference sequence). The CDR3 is CASSLRGGRGTDTQYF. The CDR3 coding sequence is TGTGCCAGCAGCCTGAGAGGGGGGAGAGGCACAGATACGCAGTATTTT.

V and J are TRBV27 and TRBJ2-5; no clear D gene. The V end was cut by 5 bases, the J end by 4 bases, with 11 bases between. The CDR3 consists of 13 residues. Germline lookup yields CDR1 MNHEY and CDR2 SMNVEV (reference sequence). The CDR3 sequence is CASSPFWTETQYF. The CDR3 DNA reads TGTGCCAGCAGTCCCTTCTGGACAGAGACCCAGTACTTC.

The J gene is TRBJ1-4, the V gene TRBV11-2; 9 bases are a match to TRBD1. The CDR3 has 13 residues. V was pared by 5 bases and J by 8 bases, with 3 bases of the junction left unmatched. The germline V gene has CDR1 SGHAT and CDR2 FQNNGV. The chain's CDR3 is CASSIGTGEKLFF. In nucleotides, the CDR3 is TGTGCCAGCAGCATCGGGACAGGGGAAAAACTGTTTTTT.

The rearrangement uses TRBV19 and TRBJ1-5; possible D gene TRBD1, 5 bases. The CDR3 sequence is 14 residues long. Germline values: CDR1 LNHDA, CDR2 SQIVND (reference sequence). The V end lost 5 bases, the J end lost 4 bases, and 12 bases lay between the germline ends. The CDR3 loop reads CASSGGAGNQPQHF. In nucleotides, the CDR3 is TGTGCCAGTAGTGGAGGGGCCGGGAATCAGCCCCAGCATTTT.

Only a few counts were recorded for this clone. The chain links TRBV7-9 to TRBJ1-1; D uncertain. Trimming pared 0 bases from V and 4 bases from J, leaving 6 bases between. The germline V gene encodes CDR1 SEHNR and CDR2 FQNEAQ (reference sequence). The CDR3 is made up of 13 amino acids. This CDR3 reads CASSLAVATEAFF. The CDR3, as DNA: TGTGCCAGCAGCTTAGCGGTAGCCACTGAAGCTTTCTTT.

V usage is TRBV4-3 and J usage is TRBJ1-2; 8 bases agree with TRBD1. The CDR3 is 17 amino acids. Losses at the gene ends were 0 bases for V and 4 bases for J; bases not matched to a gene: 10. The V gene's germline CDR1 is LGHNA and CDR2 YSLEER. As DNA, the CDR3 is TGCGCCAGCAGCCAAGATAGAGGGACAGGAGCCCTCTATGGCTACACCTTC. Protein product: CASSQDRGTGALYGYTF.

In DNA form, the CDR3 reads TGTGCCAGCAGCCAGCAGATAGGGAGAGATACGCAGTATTTT. Translated: CASSQQIGRDTQYF. V is TRBV14 and J is TRBJ2-3, with D perhaps TRBD2 (5 bases). The ends were cut back, 3 bases at V and 5 bases at J, with 12 bases in the middle. CDR1 and CDR2 from the germline V gene are SGHDN and FVKESK. There are 14 residues in the CDR3.

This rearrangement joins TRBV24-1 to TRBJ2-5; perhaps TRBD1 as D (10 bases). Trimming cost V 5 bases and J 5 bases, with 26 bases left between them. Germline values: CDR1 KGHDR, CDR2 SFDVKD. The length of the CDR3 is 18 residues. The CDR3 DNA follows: TGTGCCACCAGTGGGATAGGGACAGGGGCTAGCGGGAAGGAGACCCAGTACTTC. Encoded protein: CATSGIGTGASGKETQYF.

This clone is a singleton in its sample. This chain's CDR3 is CASSVWDREGFYEQYF. CDR3 coding DNA: TGTGCCAGCAGTGTTTGGGACAGGGAAGGGTTTTACGAGCAGTACTTC. This sequence joins TRBV6-1 and TRBJ2-7, with 9 bases aligning to TRBD1. The V and J ends lost 4 bases and 4 bases, in that order; junction bases with no gene match: 11. CDR1 and CDR2 (germline): MNHNS, SASEGT. This CDR3 region has 16 residues.

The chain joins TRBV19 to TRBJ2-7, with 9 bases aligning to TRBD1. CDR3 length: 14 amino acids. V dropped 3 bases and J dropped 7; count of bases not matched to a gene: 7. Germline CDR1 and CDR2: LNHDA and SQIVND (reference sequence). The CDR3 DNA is TGTGCCAGTAGTATCCGGGACAGGGATCTGGAGCAGTACTTC. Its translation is CASSIRDRDLEQYF.

The CDR3 loop reads CASSHWDTGDSGANVLTF. CDR3 sequence (DNA): TGCGCCAGCAGCCACTGGGACACTGGGGATTCTGGGGCCAACGTCCTGACTTTC. The J gene is TRBJ2-6, the V gene TRBV4-3, with D possibly being TRBD1 (6 bases). The CDR3 loop spans 18 amino acids. Germline V gene data show CDR1 as LGHNA and CDR2 as YSLEER. V was clipped by 3 bases and J by 1 base, with 16 bases between them.